The 13 T cell receptor beta chains reported below all come from one sample, sequenced in a study of cytomegalovirus exposure and HLA in healthy donors (dated by TCRdb to between 2016 and 2019). The library was generated by the immunoSEQ multiplex PCR assay. For the multiplex PCR, a mixture combining 60 forward primers for TCR Vbeta segments and 13 reverse primers for TCR Jbeta segments was used. The immuneACCESS repertoire file appears here via TCRdb, limited to in-frame rearrangements. These files lack a portion of the clones; in checked studies, under half of the deficit traces to unresolved V genes, and the cause of the others is not known. For this sample there are 99,000 or so clones; 10% appear just once. About 5% of the sample is taken by the ten largest. Sequences were obtained from PBMCs. The receptor set was obtained from a man in his forties or fifties in good health and CMV-seropositive.

The chain joins TRBV28 to TRBJ2-1; 8 nucleotides line up with TRBD1. This CDR3 is 15 amino acids long. With V trimmed by 5 bases and J by 0 bases, 3 bases remained unmatched. CDR1 is MDHEN, CDR2 SYDVKM, per germline. This CDR3 is CASSDRGSSYNEQFF. For the CDR3, the DNA is TGTGCCAGCAGTGACAGGGGCAGCTCCTACAATGAGCAGTTCTTC.

This clone appeared a few times. This chain links TRBV29-1 with TRBJ2-7, with D possibly being TRBD2 (7 bases). V was clipped by 6 bases and J by 3 bases, with 39 bases between them. The germline V gene encodes CDR1 SQVTM and CDR2 ANQGSEA. There are 21 residues in the CDR3. The CDR3 bases are TGCAGCGTCTCCGTTGGATACCCAGCTATGCCTGGGGGGGGGCTCTGCTACGAGCAGTACTTC. It specifies CSVSVGYPAMPGGGLCYEQYF.

This chain uses TRBV11-3 with TRBJ1-1; D unclear. V dropped 1 base and J dropped 6 bases, with 18 bases sitting between them. CDR1 and CDR2 (germline): SGHNT, YENEEA. The CDR3 runs to 16 residues. DNA of the CDR3: TGTGCCAGCAGCTTAGCCCCCCCAGGCCTGGGTCCTGAAGCTTTCTTT. Encoded protein: CASSLAPPGLGPEAFF.

This rearrangement joins TRBV7-2 to TRBJ2-7, with 7 bases that match TRBD1. This CDR3 contains 13 residues. Germline CDR1 reads SGHTA; CDR2 reads FQGNSA. Losses at the gene ends were 5 bases for V and 2 bases for J; bases not matched to a gene: 3. This CDR3 reads CASSPQGPYEQYF. The CDR3, as DNA: TGTGCCAGCAGCCCACAGGGGCCCTACGAGCAGTACTTC.

This clone was observed a handful of times. The V and J genes are TRBV27 and TRBJ2-2; D not resolved. There are 15 residues in the CDR3. Germline CDR1 is MNHEY and CDR2 is SMNVEV (reference sequence). V gave up 7 bases and J gave up 7 bases, with 19 bases separating them. The CDR3 loop reads CASTMIARMGGELFF. The CDR3 nucleotides read TGTGCCAGCACGATGATAGCCCGAATGGGCGGGGAGCTGTTTTTT.

This rearrangement joins TRBV6-1 to TRBJ2-3, with D unresolved. The CDR3 length is 12 residues. V was trimmed by 8 bases and J by 6 bases, leaving 12 bases between them. Germline CDR1 MNHNS, CDR2 SASEGT. The DNA of the CDR3 is TGTGCCAGCTCAGGCCTGGGCGATACGCAGTATTTT. Residues: CASSGLGDTQYF.

CDR3 nucleotide sequence: TGTGCCAGCAGCGTAGGACAGTTTCATCAAGAGACCCAGTACTTC. Its protein product is CASSVGQFHQETQYF. V and J are TRBV11-1 and TRBJ2-5; perhaps TRBD1 as D (6 bases). Germline V gene lookup returns CDR1 SGHAT and CDR2 FQDESV (reference sequence). Trimming stripped 5 bases from V and 2 bases from J, with 15 bases between. The CDR3 sequence is 15 residues long.

The J gene is TRBJ2-1, the V gene TRBV6-5, with 7 nucleotides matching TRBD2. This CDR3 is built from 15 residues. V gave up 6 bases and J gave up 3 bases; unmatched junction bases: 8. Germline CDR1 reads MNHEY; CDR2 reads SVGAGI. The CDR3 here is CASRPAGEYYNEQFF. In DNA, the CDR3 is TGTGCCAGCAGACCTGCGGGAGAGTACTACAATGAGCAGTTCTTC.

This sequence joins TRBV5-1 and TRBJ1-4; 8 positions match TRBD1. Germline CDR1 reads SGHRS; CDR2 reads YFSETQ. V shed 7 bases, J shed 2 bases, and the junction held 4 bases outside the gene matches. This CDR3 region has 14 residues. This CDR3 reads CASRTGPTNEKLFF. CDR3 coding DNA: TGCGCCAGCCGGACAGGGCCGACTAATGAAAAACTGTTTTTT.

The chain carries TRBV7-9 and TRBJ2-1, with TRBD2 matching over 9 bases. In germline, CDR1 is SEHNR, CDR2 FQNEAQ (reference sequence). This CDR3 region has 13 residues. V lost 9 bases to trimming and J lost 8 bases; unmatched junction nucleotides: 8. Here the CDR3 reads CASKAGGADEQFF. For the CDR3, the DNA is TGTGCCAGTAAGGCGGGAGGGGCCGATGAGCAGTTCTTC.

The CDR3 reads CASSMGLAGAPDTQYF. DNA of the CDR3: TGTGCCAGTAGTATGGGACTAGCGGGAGCTCCAGATACGCAGTATTTT. The chain employs TRBV19 and TRBJ2-3; 14 bases map to TRBD2. The trim removed 3 bases at V and 4 bases at J, leaving 3 bases unmatched. This CDR3 contains 16 residues. The germline gives CDR1 LNHDA, CDR2 SQIVND (reference sequence).

In this sample, this clone turned up a few times. This sequence is one base from a far larger clone and is likely a read error. V is TRBV6-5 and J is TRBJ1-5, with 8 bases that match TRBD1. Germline-derived CDR1 and CDR2 are MNHEY and SVGAGI. The length of the CDR3 is 13 residues. The CDR3 nucleotides are TGTGCCAGCAAGCCAGGGGGCGATCAGCCCCAGAATTTT. This translates into CASKPGGDQPQNF.

V usage is TRBV2 and J usage is TRBJ2-7; D is perhaps TRBD2 (6 bases). There are 13 residues in the CDR3. With 9 bases removed from V and 4 bases from J, the gap between germline ends came to 16 bases. CDR1 SNHLY and CDR2 FYNNEI come from the germline V gene. DNA for the CDR3: TGTGCCAGAGCGCTGGCTAGCGTTTACGAGCAGTACTTC. It codes for CARALASVYEQYF.